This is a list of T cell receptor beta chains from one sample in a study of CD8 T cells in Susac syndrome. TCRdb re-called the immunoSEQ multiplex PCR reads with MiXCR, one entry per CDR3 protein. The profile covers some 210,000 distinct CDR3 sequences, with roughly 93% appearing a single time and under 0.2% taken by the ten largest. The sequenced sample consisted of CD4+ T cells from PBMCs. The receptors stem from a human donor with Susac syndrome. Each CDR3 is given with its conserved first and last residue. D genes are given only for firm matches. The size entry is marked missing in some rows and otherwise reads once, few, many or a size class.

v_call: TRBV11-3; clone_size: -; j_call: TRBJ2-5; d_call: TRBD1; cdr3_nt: TGTGCCAGCAGCCTACCGGGACAGGGTCATGAGACCCAGTACTTC; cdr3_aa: CASSLPGQGHETQYF
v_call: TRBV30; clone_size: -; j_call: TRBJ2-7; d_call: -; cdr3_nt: TGTGCCTGGGAGACAGGAGGAATCTACGAGCAGTACTTC; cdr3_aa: CAWETGGIYEQYF
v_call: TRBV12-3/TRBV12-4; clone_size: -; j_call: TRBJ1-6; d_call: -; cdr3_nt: TGTGCCAGCAGTTTGGGGACCACCCTAGGGGCAAATTCACCCCTCCACTTT; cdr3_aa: CASSLGTTLGANSPLHF
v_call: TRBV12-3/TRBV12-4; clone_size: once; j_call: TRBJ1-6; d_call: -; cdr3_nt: TGTGCCAGCAGCTCCTCGAGGAGCTCCTATAATTCACCCCTCCACTTT; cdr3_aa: CASSSSRSSYNSPLHF
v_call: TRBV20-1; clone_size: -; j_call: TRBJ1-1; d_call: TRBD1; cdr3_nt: TGCAGTGCTAGAAGAGGGGGCGGGGACACTGAAGCTTTCTTT; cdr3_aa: CSARRGGGDTEAFF
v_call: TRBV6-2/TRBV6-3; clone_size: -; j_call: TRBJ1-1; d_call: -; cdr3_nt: TGTGCCAGCAGTAAGCTAGGGAGCATGAACACTGAAGCTTTCTTT; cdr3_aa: CASSKLGSMNTEAFF
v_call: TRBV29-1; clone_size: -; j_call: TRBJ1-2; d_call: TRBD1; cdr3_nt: TGCAGCGTGAGGACAGGGGCCGAGGGCTACACCTTC; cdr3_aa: CSVRTGAEGYTF
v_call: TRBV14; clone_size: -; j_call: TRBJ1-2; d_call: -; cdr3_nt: TGTGCCAGCAGCTTGAGGAGAGGGTGGAACTATGGCTACACCTTC; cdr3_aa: CASSLRRGWNYGYTF
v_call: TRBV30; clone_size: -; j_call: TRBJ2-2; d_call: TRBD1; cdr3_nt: TGTGCCTGGAGTCCCCCAGGGGGCTCCCCCGGGGAGCTGTTTTTT; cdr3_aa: CAWSPPGGSPGELFF
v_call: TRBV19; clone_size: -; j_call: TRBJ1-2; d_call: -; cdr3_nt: TGTGCCAGTAGGGGGGACCGGGACGGGAACTATGGCTACACCTTC; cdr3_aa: CASRGDRDGNYGYTF
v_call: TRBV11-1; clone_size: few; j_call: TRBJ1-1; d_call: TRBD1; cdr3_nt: TGTGCCAGCAGCCCGGGGACAGAGCGAATGAACACTGAAGCTTTCTTT; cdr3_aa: CASSPGTERMNTEAFF
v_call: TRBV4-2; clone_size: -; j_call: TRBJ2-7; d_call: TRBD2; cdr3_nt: TGTGCCAGCAGCCAAGATCGGGAGGAGGGATCCGCCGCTTACGAGCAGTACTTC; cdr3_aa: CASSQDREEGSAAYEQYF